This T cell receptor beta chain was sequenced during a study of brain T cells in children with intractable seizures. General study results and limits: Pre-surgery blood may have been undersampled, hiding some clones.

From germline, CDR1 is SEHNR and CDR2 FQNEAQ (reference sequence). The V and J ends lost 4 bases and 5 bases respectively, with 22 bases between them. The CDR3 is 17 amino acids. Points on this clone: Its antigen is not known.

Only cases whose brain tissue showed the highest T cell transcript signatures were sequenced. The repertoire was sequenced with immunoSEQ multiplex PCR; TCRdb's copy has only in-frame clones and lacks some. Seen here are roughly 120,000 clones, 94% observed once, and the top ten hold 3.8%. Sequences were derived from peripheral blood, sampled at surgery. The rearrangement uses TRBV7-9 and TRBJ2-3; a possible D gene is TRBD2 (6 bases). The TCR comes from a boy younger than two with hemimegalencephaly and intractable seizures. CDR3 residues: CASSSPPRDSRRDTQYF. The CDR3 DNA follows: TGTGCCAGCAGCTCACCCCCCCGGGACTCAAGGCGAGATACGCAGTATTTT.